Below, 3 T cell receptor beta chains from the same sample are listed, as sequenced in a study of control samples from healthy donors and cancer patients. Data came from immunoSEQ multiplex PCR; TCRdb stores just in-frame clones and leaves some out. The sample lists fewer than 130,000 clones; roughly 90% were seen once. Sequencing used PBMCs. These receptors all stem from a woman aged 55-70 years with lung cancer.

The chain joins TRBV7-3 to TRBJ1-1; D might be TRBD1 (6 bases). Germline CDR1 is SGHTA and CDR2 is FQGTGA. V lost 2 bases to trimming and J lost 4 bases, with 11 bases between them. The CDR3 totals 14 residues. The CDR3: CASSLGGQGTEAFF. CDR3 DNA sequence: TGTGCCAGCAGCTTAGGGGGCCAAGGCACTGAAGCTTTCTTT.

The chain joins TRBV7-8 to TRBJ1-4; no definite D call. CDR1 SGHVS and CDR2 FQNEAQ come from the germline V gene. V was clipped by 5 bases and J by 8 bases, with 12 bases between them. The length of the CDR3 is 13 residues. CDR3 DNA sequence: TGTGCCAGCAGCCGGCTGGCCCAGGAAAAACTGTTTTTT. Translated, it gives CASSRLAQEKLFF.

The rearrangement joins TRBV10-3 to TRBJ1-2; D perhaps matches TRBD1 (5 bases). Germline assignment: CDR1 ENHRY and CDR2 SYGVKD. The V end lost 0 bases, the J end lost 7 bases, and 24 bases lay between the germline ends. The length of the CDR3 is 18 residues. The CDR3 protein is CAISESIQGGVKGSGYTF. The CDR3 DNA is TGTGCCATCAGTGAGTCGATTCAGGGAGGGGTGAAAGGCAGTGGCTACACCTTC.